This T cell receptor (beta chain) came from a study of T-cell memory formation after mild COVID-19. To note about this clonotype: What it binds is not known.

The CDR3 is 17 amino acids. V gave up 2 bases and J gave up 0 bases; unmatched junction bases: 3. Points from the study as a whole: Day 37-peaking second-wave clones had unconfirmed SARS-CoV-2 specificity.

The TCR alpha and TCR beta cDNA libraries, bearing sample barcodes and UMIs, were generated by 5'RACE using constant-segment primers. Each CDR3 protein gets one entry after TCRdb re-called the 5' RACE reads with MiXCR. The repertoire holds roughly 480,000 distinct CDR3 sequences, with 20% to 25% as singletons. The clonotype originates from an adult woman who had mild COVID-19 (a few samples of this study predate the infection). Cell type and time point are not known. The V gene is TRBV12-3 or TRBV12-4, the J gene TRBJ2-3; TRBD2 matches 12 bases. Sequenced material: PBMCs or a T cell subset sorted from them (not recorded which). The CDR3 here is CASSLLAGGRSTDTQYF. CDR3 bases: TGTGCCAGCAGTTTACTAGCGGGGGGGCGGAGCACAGATACGCAGTATTTT.